One sample yielded the 13 T cell receptor beta chains listed below, sequenced in a study of blood T cells in healthy people across ages. A sample-barcoded 5' primer and a J-beta primer mix were used in a second PCR of roughly 6 to 12 cycles. TCRdb processed the 5' RACE reads anew with MiXCR; each CDR3 protein has one entry. The table lists roughly 860,000 distinct CDR3 sequences, approximately 59% of them singletons, with about 30% in the top ten. Sequenced: blood. The receptors come from a man aged 25 to 40 in good health.

This chain's CDR3 is CAWNLDANTEAFF. The CDR3 DNA is TGTGCCTGGAATCTGGACGCGAACACTGAAGCTTTCTTT. This chain joins TRBV30 and TRBJ1-1; D gene uncertain. Germline V gene sequence: CDR1 GTSNPN, CDR2 SVGIG (reference sequence). The length of the CDR3 is 13 residues. V was pared by 4 bases and J by 1 base, with 10 bases between.

The V call is TRBV7-3, the J call TRBJ2-4; TRBD1 aligns across 10 bases. The CDR3 has 13 residues. Germline assignment: CDR1 SGHTA and CDR2 FQGTGA. The V and J ends lost 4 bases and 6 bases, in that order; junction bases with no gene match: 0. CDR3 amino acids: CASSWDRGNIQYF. The CDR3 bases are TGTGCCAGCAGCTGGGACAGGGGAAACATTCAGTACTTC.

The rearrangement uses TRBV27 and TRBJ2-6; D is perhaps TRBD1 (5 bases). The CDR3 contains 17 residues. Trimming cost V 4 bases and J 3 bases, with 16 bases left between them. Germline V gene sequence: CDR1 MNHEY, CDR2 SMNVEV (reference sequence). The DNA of the CDR3 is TGTGCCAGCAGTTCCTCCGGGTTGACAGTTGGGGCCAACGTCCTGACTTTC. Translation: CASSSSGLTVGANVLTF.

The chain uses TRBV4-3 and TRBJ2-5, with D perhaps given as TRBD1 or TRBD2 (5 bases each). V dropped 0 bases and J dropped 3 bases, with 8 bases sitting between them. Germline V gives CDR1 LGHNA, CDR2 YSLEER. The CDR3 spans 14 residues. In DNA, the CDR3 is TGCGCCAGCAGCCAAGACCGAGGGGAAGAGACCCAGTACTTC. Translated: CASSQDRGEETQYF.

This chain links TRBV5-1 with TRBJ2-5; D remains ambiguous. This CDR3 spans 14 amino acids. V lost 4 bases and J lost 2, with 12 bases in between. From germline, CDR1 is SGHRS and CDR2 YFSETQ. CDR3 region: CASSTAGAQETQYF. CDR3 sequence (DNA): TGCGCCAGCAGCACGGCTGGAGCACAAGAGACCCAGTACTTC.

J is TRBJ1-4 and V is TRBV29-1; no definite D call. Germline CDR1 SQVTM, CDR2 ANQGSEA. The CDR3 is 13 amino acids. The V gene lost 7 bases and the J gene lost 5 bases, with 14 bases spanning the gap. The CDR3 DNA follows: TGCAGCGCTAAAGGTGAAGGGAATGAAAAACTGTTTTTT. This encodes CSAKGEGNEKLFF.

The rearrangement uses TRBV5-5 and TRBJ2-3; no definite D call. Deletions cut 2 bases from V and 3 bases from J, with 13 bases between. The CDR3 loop spans 15 amino acids. Germline V lookup: CDR1 SGHKS, CDR2 YYEKEE (reference sequence). CDR3 DNA sequence: TGTGCCAGCAGCTTTTGGGATCAGGAGACAGATACGCAGTATTTT. Residues: CASSFWDQETDTQYF. The full variable domain, rest sourced from reference TRBV5-5 and TRBJ2-3, is DAGVTQSPTHLIKTRGQQVTLRCSPISGHKSVSWYQQVLGQGPQFIFQYYEKEERGRGNFPDRFSARQFPNYSSELNVNALLLGDSALYLCASSFWDQETDTQYFGPGTRLTVL.

V gene TRBV12-3 or TRBV12-4 combines with J gene TRBJ2-5, with D possibly TRBD1 on 5 matching bases. Trimming removed 8 bases from V and 2 bases from J, with 12 bases in between. This CDR3 has 13 residues. This CDR3 is CASGTDTQETQYF. The CDR3 DNA follows: TGTGCCAGCGGCACGGACACACAAGAGACCCAGTACTTC.

The chain links TRBV20-1 to TRBJ2-1; D unresolved. There are 10 residues in the CDR3. CDR1 DFQATT and CDR2 SNEGSKA come from the germline V gene (reference sequence). Trimming shortened V by 7 bases and J by 5 bases, and 6 bases separated the two germline ends. Written as DNA, the CDR3 is TGCAGTGTCAGACACAATGAGCAGTTCTTC. It encodes CSVRHNEQFF.

The V call is TRBV29-1, the J call TRBJ2-3; 9 positions agree with TRBD2. Trimming removed 6 bases from V and 4 bases from J; junction bases left unmatched: 11. Germline-derived CDR1 and CDR2 are SQVTM and ANQGSEA. This CDR3 region has 15 residues. The DNA of the CDR3 is TGCAGCGTCGACTCGTGGCGGGGGGGCGCAGATACGCAGTATTTT. This translates into CSVDSWRGGADTQYF.

The genes are TRBV14 and TRBJ2-1; D call uncertain. Trimming shortened V by 6 bases and J by 1 base, and 7 bases separated the two germline ends. Germline V gene data show CDR1 as SGHDN and CDR2 as FVKESK. The CDR3 covers 13 residues. The CDR3 loop is CASSPGSYNEQFF. CDR3 DNA sequence: TGTGCCAGCAGTCCTGGGTCCTACAATGAGCAGTTCTTC.

The CDR3 DNA follows: TGTGCCAGCACCGGGAGGGGGCTGGAGACCCAGTACTTC. Translation: CASTGRGLETQYF. The chain recombines TRBV7-9 with TRBJ2-5, with a possible D match to TRBD2 (8 bases). Germline CDR1 is SEHNR and CDR2 is FQNEAQ (reference sequence). V was pared by 7 bases and J by 5 bases, with 14 bases between. The CDR3 covers 13 residues.

This chain uses TRBV28 with TRBJ2-1, with no clear D. CDR1 is MDHEN, CDR2 SYDVKM, per germline. This CDR3 has 13 residues. Trimming removed 5 bases at V and 9 bases at J, with 14 bases between. CDR3 nucleotide sequence: TGTGCCAGCAGTGTATACTCCACCGGTGAGCAGTTCTTC. Translated: CASSVYSTGEQFF.